A single sample gave rise to the 20 T cell receptor beta chains below, sequenced in a study of CD8+ T cells in alopecia areata. Documented treatment: oral pan-JAK inhibitor, 5-10 mg twice daily. Extraction and reverse transcription of RNA yielded cDNA as the sequencing template. Clones were sequenced by immunoSEQ multiplex PCR, and TCRdb holds only the in-frame ones, with some missing. The sample has 120,000 or so clones; approximately 60% are singletons. The sample was CD4+ T cells sorted from blood, taken at week 4, from a patient treated with tofacitinib. Receptor source: a human donor with alopecia areata.

This chain uses TRBV10-3 with TRBJ2-1; D unclear. The ends were cut back, 10 bases at V and 0 bases at J, with 4 bases in the middle. There are 11 residues in the CDR3. The germline V gene encodes CDR1 ENHRY and CDR2 SYGVKD. In DNA, the CDR3 is TGTGCCACAAGCTCCTACAATGAGCAGTTCTTC. Encoded protein: CATSSYNEQFF.

This clone has a single count. The V gene is TRBV7-2, the J gene TRBJ2-5; D remains unclear. The germline gives CDR1 SGHTA, CDR2 FQGNSA. The CDR3 has 11 amino acids. V lost 8 bases and J lost 7, with 11 bases in between. The CDR3 DNA is TGTGCCAGCGCTAGTAGAGGGACCCAGTACTTC. Its translation is CASASRGTQYF.

The CDR3 loop reads CASSQPLKGPNEKLFF. The CDR3, as DNA: TGCGCCAGCAGCCAACCCCTGAAGGGCCCTAATGAAAAACTGTTTTTT. The J gene is TRBJ1-4, the V gene TRBV4-1; D is undetermined. Trimming removed 2 bases from V and 3 bases from J, with 13 bases in between. CDR1 and CDR2 (germline): MGHRA, YSYEKL. The CDR3 covers 16 residues.

The gene calls are TRBV10-3 and TRBJ2-5, with 16 bases that match TRBD2. This CDR3 has 17 amino acids. V gave up 6 bases and J gave up 5 bases; unmatched junction bases: 9. In germline, CDR1 is ENHRY, CDR2 SYGVKD. The CDR3 region has the DNA TGTGCCATCAGCCTAGGGACTAGCGGGAGGGCCGTGGAGACCCAGTACTTC. This gives the protein CAISLGTSGRAVETQYF.

This clone was detected a few times. The chain employs TRBV14 and TRBJ1-3; D gene ambiguous. Germline V gene lookup returns CDR1 SGHDN and CDR2 FVKESK. Trimming left V 1 base short and J 4 bases short, with 11 bases between. The CDR3 contains 15 residues. The CDR3 DNA reads TGTGCCAGCAGCCAAGCCCCCAAGGCAGGAAACACCATATATTTT. It is translated as CASSQAPKAGNTIYF.

The chain employs TRBV19 and TRBJ2-1; the D gene is possibly TRBD1 (5 bases). Germline-derived CDR1 and CDR2 are LNHDA and SQIVND (reference sequence). V was clipped by 5 bases and J by 5 bases, with 19 bases between them. This CDR3 spans 16 amino acids. The CDR3 DNA follows: TGTGCCAGTAGTCCGCTGACAGCCCTTATCGACAATGAGCAGTTCTTC. Its protein is CASSPLTALIDNEQFF. The whole variable domain, filled in from reference TRBV19 and TRBJ2-1, reads DGGITQSPKYLFRKEGQNVTLSCEQNLNHDAMYWYRQDPGQGLRLIYYSQIVNDFQKGDIAEGYSVSREKKESFPLTVTSAQKNPTAFYLCASSPLTALIDNEQFFGPGTRLTVL.

The rearrangement links TRBV19 to TRBJ2-2, with TRBD1 identical over 10 bases. The CDR3 loop spans 18 amino acids. Losses at the gene ends were 4 bases for V and 7 bases for J; bases not matched to a gene: 15. Germline CDR1 and CDR2: LNHDA and SQIVND (reference sequence). CDR3 sequence: CASSTYLDRGIRGGELFF. The CDR3 region has the DNA TGTGCCAGTAGTACCTACTTGGACAGGGGGATTCGGGGCGGGGAGCTGTTTTTT.

The genes are TRBV29-1 and TRBJ1-5; D call uncertain. The CDR3 spans 13 residues. The germline V gene has CDR1 SQVTM and CDR2 ANQGSEA. Deletions cut 7 bases from V and 5 bases from J, with 15 bases between. CDR3 in DNA: TGCAGCGCCGCTGGTGGATTTGATCAGCCCCAGCATTTT. Its protein product is CSAAGGFDQPQHF.

The J gene is TRBJ2-5, the V gene TRBV30; TRBD1 agrees at 7 bases. The CDR3 spans 13 residues. V dropped 5 bases and J dropped 1; count of bases not matched to a gene: 4. In germline, CDR1 is GTSNPN, CDR2 SVGIG (reference sequence). This chain's CDR3 is CAWAQGTQETQYF. The DNA for the CDR3 is TGTGCCTGGGCACAGGGGACCCAAGAGACCCAGTACTTC.

The V gene is TRBV7-2, the J gene TRBJ2-1; D may be TRBD2 (6 bases). Germline V gene sequence: CDR1 SGHTA, CDR2 FQGNSA. The length of the CDR3 is 15 residues. The V gene lost 0 bases and the J gene lost 4 bases, with 10 bases spanning the gap. The CDR3 region is CASSLASGAYNEQFF. The DNA for the CDR3 is TGTGCCAGCAGCTTAGCTAGCGGAGCTTACAATGAGCAGTTCTTC.

The CDR3: CASSLSGGPQHF. The CDR3 DNA reads as TGTGCCAGCAGCTTATCAGGTGGGCCCCAGCATTTT. The chain employs TRBV7-2 and TRBJ1-5; D remains ambiguous. The length of the CDR3 is 12 residues. V shed 2 bases and J shed 9 bases, with 8 bases lying between them. Germline V gives CDR1 SGHTA, CDR2 FQGNSA. Full variable domain (rest looked up from reference TRBV7-2 and TRBJ1-5): GAGVSQSPSNKVTEKGKDVELRCDPISGHTALYWYRQSLGQGLEFLIYFQGNSAPDKSGLPSDRFSAERTGGSVSTLTIQRTQQEDSAVYLCASSLSGGPQHFGDGTRLSIL.

The rearrangement joins TRBV5-4 to TRBJ2-5; 8 nucleotides agree with TRBD2. Unmatched junction bases numbered 5, after V lost 6 bases and J lost 1 base. Per germline, CDR1 SGHNT and CDR2 YYREEE (reference sequence). The CDR3 extends over 14 amino acids. In DNA form, the CDR3 reads TGTGCCAGCAAGGAGCGGGAGACCCAAGAGACCCAGTACTTC. It codes for CASKERETQETQYF.

V and J are TRBV29-1 and TRBJ1-1, with D unclear. V lost 7 bases and J 2 bases, leaving 17 bases between the germline ends. Germline V CDR1 and CDR2: SQVTM, ANQGSEA. This CDR3 region has 14 residues. CDR3 coding DNA: TGCAGCGCCGGACTCGGGCCCCCTAACACTGAAGCTTTCTTT. This translates into CSAGLGPPNTEAFF. The whole variable domain, filled in from reference TRBV29-1 and TRBJ1-1, reads SAVISQKPSRDICQRGTSLTIQCQVDSQVTMMFWYRQQPGQSLTLIATANQGSEATYESGFVIDKFPISRPNLTFSTLTVSNMSPEDSSIYLCSAGLGPPNTEAFFGQGTRLTVV.

V gene TRBV2 combines with J gene TRBJ1-6, with TRBD1 identical over 8 bases. Per the germline V gene, CDR1 is SNHLY and CDR2 is FYNNEI. V lost 6 bases and J lost 14; bases outside the gene matches: 6. This CDR3 contains 12 residues. The CDR3 nucleotides are TGTGCCAGCAGGAGACAGGGGATCACCCTCCACTTT. This translates into CASRRQGITLHF.

The rearrangement joins TRBV25-1 to TRBJ2-5; perhaps TRBD2 as D (6 bases). V shed 7 bases and J shed 4 bases, with 10 bases lying between them. Germline V gene data show CDR1 as MGHDK and CDR2 as SYGVNS. The CDR3 is 12 residues long. The CDR3 DNA reads TGTGCCAGCACGGAGGGAGGAGAGACCCAGTACTTC. Protein: CASTEGGETQYF. The full variable domain, completed using reference TRBV25-1 and TRBJ2-5, is EADIYQTPRYLVIGTGKKITLECSQTMGHDKMYWYQQDPGMELHLIHYSYGVNSTEKGDLSSESTVSRIRTEHFPLTLESARPSHTSQYLCASTEGGETQYFGPGTRLLVL.

The chain links TRBV18 to TRBJ2-7, with 7 nucleotides matching TRBD1. The CDR3 has 16 residues. Germline V gene data show CDR1 as KGHSH and CDR2 as LQKENI. Losses at the gene ends were 2 bases for V and 3 bases for J; bases not matched to a gene: 10. The CDR3 region has the DNA TGTGCCAGCTCACCAGAAGGGACAGCCCACGGCTACGAGCAGTACTTC. As protein: CASSPEGTAHGYEQYF.

The V and J genes are TRBV5-4 and TRBJ1-5; no clear D gene. From germline, CDR1 is SGHNT and CDR2 YYREEE (reference sequence). Trimming cost V 3 bases and J 3 bases, with 4 bases left between them. The CDR3 length is 12 residues. This chain's CDR3 is CASSSPNQPQHF. CDR3 in DNA: TGTGCCAGCAGCTCGCCCAATCAGCCCCAGCATTTT.

In its sample, this clone was seen a few times. The chain is built from TRBV29-1 and TRBJ2-4; TRBD2 matches at 8 bases. The CDR3 runs to 14 residues. Germline CDR1 reads SQVTM; CDR2 reads ANQGSEA. The junction had 7 bases not matched to a gene; V was cut back by 3 bases and J by 6 bases. This CDR3 is CSVEGTGTRNIQYF. DNA for the CDR3: TGCAGCGTTGAGGGGACCGGGACTAGAAACATTCAGTACTTC.

This chain connects TRBV7-9 to TRBJ2-3, with D unresolved. There are 11 residues in the CDR3. Trimming removed 3 bases at V and 6 bases at J, with 4 bases between. Germline CDR1 is SEHNR and CDR2 is FQNEAQ (reference sequence). The CDR3 here is CASSFGDTQYF. CDR3 sequence (DNA): TGTGCCAGCAGCTTTGGGGATACGCAGTATTTT.

This clone was seen only a few times. The V gene is TRBV27, the J gene TRBJ1-2, with 7 bases matching TRBD1. The junction had 11 bases not matched to a gene; V was cut back by 5 bases and J by 8 bases. Per germline, CDR1 MNHEY and CDR2 SMNVEV (reference sequence). The CDR3 contains 14 residues. The CDR3 sequence: CASSPHDRATGYTF. In nucleotides, the CDR3 is TGTGCCAGCAGTCCACACGACAGGGCGACGGGCTACACCTTC.